The next 2 T cell receptor beta chains were all read from a single sample in a study of T cells in Graves' hyperthyroidism and ophthalmopathy. TCR beta CDR3 region amplification was performed from RNA transcripts. The TCR CDR3 first-round RT-PCR relied on the HTBI primer set. TCRdb processed the multiplex PCR reads anew with MiXCR; each CDR3 protein has one entry. The sample records 550,000 to 600,000 distinct CDR3 sequences, approximately 15% being singletons. Sequences were obtained from blood. Receptor source: a woman between 18 and 29 years old with Graves' ophthalmopathy.

This clonotype was seen ten or more times. This chain joins TRBV2 and TRBJ1-3; D perhaps matches TRBD1 (5 bases). The germline V and J ends were trimmed by 2 bases and 1 base, with 18 bases remaining between them. CDR3 length equals 18 residues. The germline V gene has CDR1 SNHLY and CDR2 FYNNEI. CDR3 sequence: CASSETEPGTESGNTIYF. In DNA, the CDR3 is TGTGCCAGCAGTGAAACAGAACCCGGGACGGAATCTGGAAACACCATATATTTT.

This clonotype was found a few times. The chain joins TRBV29-1 to TRBJ2-2; possible D gene TRBD2, 6 bases. Germline lookup yields CDR1 SQVTM and CDR2 ANQGSEA. Trimming stripped 4 bases from V and 2 bases from J, with 20 bases between. The CDR3 loop spans 17 amino acids. The CDR3 region is CSVVRRGDATNTGELFF. The DNA of the CDR3 is TGCAGCGTTGTTCGTCGCGGGGACGCAACTAACACCGGGGAGCTGTTTTTT.